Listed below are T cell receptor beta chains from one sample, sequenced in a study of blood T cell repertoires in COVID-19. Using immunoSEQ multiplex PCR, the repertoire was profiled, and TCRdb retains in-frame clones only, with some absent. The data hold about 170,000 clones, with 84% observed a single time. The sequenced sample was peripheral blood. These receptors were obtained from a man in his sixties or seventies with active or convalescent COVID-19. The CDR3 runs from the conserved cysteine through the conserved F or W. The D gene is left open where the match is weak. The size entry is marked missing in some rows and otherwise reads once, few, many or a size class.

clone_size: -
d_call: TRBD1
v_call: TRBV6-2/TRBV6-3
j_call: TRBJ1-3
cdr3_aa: CASSFGTGLPGNTIYF
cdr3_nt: TGTGCCAGCAGTTTCGGGACAGGGCTCCCTGGAAACACCATATATTTT

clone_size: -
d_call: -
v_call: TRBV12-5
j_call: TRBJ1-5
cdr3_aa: CASGLSGSNQPQHF
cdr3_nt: TGTGCTAGTGGTTTATCCGGTAGCAATCAGCCCCAGCATTTT

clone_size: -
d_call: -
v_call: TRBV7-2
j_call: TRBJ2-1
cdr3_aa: CASSSPGKTYNEQFF
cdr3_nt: TGTGCCAGCAGCTCTCCGGGGAAAACCTACAATGAGCAGTTCTTC

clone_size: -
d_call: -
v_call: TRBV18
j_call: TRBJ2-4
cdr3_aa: CASSPPGTQAKNIQYF
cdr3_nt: TGTGCCAGCTCCCCCCCGGGAACCCAAGCCAAAAACATTCAGTACTTC

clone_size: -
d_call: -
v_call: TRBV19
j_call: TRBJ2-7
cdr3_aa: CASGGSYEQYF
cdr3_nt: TGTGCCAGTGGCGGCTCCTACGAGCAGTACTTC

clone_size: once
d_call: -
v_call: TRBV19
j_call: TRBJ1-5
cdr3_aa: CASSIGSQLPQHF
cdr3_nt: TGTGCCAGTAGTATAGGGTCCCAACTGCCCCAGCATTTT

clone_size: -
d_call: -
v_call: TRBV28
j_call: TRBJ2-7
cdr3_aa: CASSLNYEQYF
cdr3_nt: TGTGCCAGCAGCCTAAACTACGAGCAGTACTTC

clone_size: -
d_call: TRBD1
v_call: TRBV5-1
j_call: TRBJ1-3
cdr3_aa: CASSPQPEGQLSGNTIYF
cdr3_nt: TGCGCCAGCAGCCCCCAGCCCGAGGGACAGCTCTCTGGAAACACCATATATTTT

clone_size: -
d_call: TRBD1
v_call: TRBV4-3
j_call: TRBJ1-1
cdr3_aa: CASSRGQGLFNTEAFF
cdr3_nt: TGCGCCAGCAGCCGCGGACAGGGCCTCTTTAACACTGAAGCTTTCTTT

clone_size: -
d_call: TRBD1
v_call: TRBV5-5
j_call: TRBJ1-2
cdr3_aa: CASSLGGTGGPGYTF
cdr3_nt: TGTGCCAGCAGCTTGGGTGGGACAGGTGGGCCCGGCTACACCTTC

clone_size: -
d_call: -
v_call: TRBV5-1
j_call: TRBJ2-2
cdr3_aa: CASSLAPGGTGELFF
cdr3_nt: TGCGCCAGCAGCTTGGCCCCCGGGGGCACCGGGGAGCTGTTTTTT

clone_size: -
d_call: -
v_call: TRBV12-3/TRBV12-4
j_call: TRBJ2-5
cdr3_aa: CASSPNSGTQYF
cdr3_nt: TGTGCCAGCAGCCCAAATTCGGGGACCCAGTACTTC

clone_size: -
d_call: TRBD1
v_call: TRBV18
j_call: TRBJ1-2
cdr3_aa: CASSDPGQGYGYTF
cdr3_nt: TGTGCCAGCTCCGACCCGGGACAGGGCTATGGCTACACCTTC

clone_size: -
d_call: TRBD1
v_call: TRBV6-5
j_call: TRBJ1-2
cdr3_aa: CASRPSGGRGYTF
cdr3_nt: TGTGCCAGCAGACCTTCAGGGGGACGGGGCTACACCTTC

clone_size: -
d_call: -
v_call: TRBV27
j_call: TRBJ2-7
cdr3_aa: CASSRGYEQYF
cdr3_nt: TGTGCCAGCAGTAGGGGCTACGAGCAGTACTTC

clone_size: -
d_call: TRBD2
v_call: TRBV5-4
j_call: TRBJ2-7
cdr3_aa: CASSPGGWGSYEQYF
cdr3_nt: TGTGCCAGCAGCCCGGGGGGGTGGGGTTCCTACGAGCAGTACTTC

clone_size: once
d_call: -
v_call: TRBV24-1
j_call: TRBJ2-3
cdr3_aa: CATSDLSGSTDTQYF
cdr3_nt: TGTGCCACCAGTGATTTAAGCGGAAGCACAGATACGCAGTATTTT

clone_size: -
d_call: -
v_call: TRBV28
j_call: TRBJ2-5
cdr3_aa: CASKRGGQETQYF
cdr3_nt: TGTGCCAGCAAAAGAGGGGGCCAAGAGACCCAGTACTTC

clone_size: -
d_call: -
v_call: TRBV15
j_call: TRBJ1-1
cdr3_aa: CATSSLELRTEAFF
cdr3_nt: TGTGCCACCAGCTCTCTTGAGCTTCGGACTGAAGCTTTCTTT

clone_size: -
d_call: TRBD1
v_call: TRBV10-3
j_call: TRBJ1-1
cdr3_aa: CAIRSGTGDTEAFF
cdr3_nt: TGTGCCATCAGATCCGGGACAGGGGACACTGAAGCTTTCTTT

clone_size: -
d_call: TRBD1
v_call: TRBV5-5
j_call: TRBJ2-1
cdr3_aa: CASSGGTGEWYNEQFF
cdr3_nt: TGTGCCAGCAGCGGAGGGACAGGGGAATGGTACAATGAGCAGTTCTTC

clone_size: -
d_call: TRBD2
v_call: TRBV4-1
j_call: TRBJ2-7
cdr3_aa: CASTLLAGGPYEQYF
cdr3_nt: TGCGCCAGCACCCTACTAGCGGGAGGGCCTTACGAGCAGTACTTC

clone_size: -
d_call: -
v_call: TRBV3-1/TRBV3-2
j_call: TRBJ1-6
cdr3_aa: CASSQSWASPLHF
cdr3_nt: TGTGCCAGCAGCCAATCGTGGGCGAGCCCCCTCCACTTT

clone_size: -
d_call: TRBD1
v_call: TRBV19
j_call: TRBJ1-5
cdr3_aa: CASSIGGQGNQPQHF
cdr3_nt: TGTGCCAGTAGTATCGGCGGACAGGGGAATCAGCCCCAGCATTTT

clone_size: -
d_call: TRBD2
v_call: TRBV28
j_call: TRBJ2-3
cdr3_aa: CASSLIGREDTQYF
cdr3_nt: TGTGCCAGCAGTTTAATCGGGAGGGAGGATACGCAGTATTTT

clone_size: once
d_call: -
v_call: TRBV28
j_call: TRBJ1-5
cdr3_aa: CASSLPSRFQPQHF
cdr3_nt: TGTGCCAGCAGTTTACCCTCCCGGTTTCAGCCCCAGCATTTT

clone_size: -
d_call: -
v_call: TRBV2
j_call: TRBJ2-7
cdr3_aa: CASSGLYDEQYF
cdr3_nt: TGTGCCAGCAGTGGGCTTTATGACGAGCAGTACTTC

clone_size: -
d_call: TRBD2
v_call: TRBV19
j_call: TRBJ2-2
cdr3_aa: CASSIQAGVWTGELFF
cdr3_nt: TGTGCCAGTAGTATCCAAGCGGGAGTTTGGACCGGGGAGCTGTTTTTT

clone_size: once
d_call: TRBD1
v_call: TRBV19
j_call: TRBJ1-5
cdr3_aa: CASSTGTGNQPQHF
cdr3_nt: TGTGCCAGTAGTACCGGGACAGGGAATCAGCCCCAGCATTTT

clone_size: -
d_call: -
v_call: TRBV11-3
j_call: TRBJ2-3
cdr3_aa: CASSLGTDLVTDTQYF
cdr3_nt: TGTGCCAGCAGCTTAGGGACAGATCTAGTTACAGATACGCAGTATTTT

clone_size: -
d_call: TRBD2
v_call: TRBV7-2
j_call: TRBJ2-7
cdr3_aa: CASSSSSGHPVYF
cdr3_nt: TGTGCCAGCAGCTCCTCTAGCGGGCACCCAGTGTACTTC

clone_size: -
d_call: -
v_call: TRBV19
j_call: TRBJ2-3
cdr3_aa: CASSIGASRGYTDTQYF
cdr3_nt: TGTGCCAGTAGTATAGGGGCTAGTAGGGGTTACACAGATACGCAGTATTTT

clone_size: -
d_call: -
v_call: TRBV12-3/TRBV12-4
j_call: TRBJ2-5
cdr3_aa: CASSSAQGETQYF
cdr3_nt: TGTGCCAGCAGTTCAGCTCAGGGCGAGACCCAGTACTTC

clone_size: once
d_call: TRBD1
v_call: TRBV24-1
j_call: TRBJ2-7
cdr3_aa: CATSDPGTGEAYF
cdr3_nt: TGTGCCACCAGTGATCCCGGGACAGGGGAGGCGTACTTC

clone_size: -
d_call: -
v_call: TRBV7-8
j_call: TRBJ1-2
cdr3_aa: CASRVSLGAGYGYTF
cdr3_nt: TGTGCCAGCAGGGTTAGCCTAGGGGCAGGCTATGGCTACACCTTC

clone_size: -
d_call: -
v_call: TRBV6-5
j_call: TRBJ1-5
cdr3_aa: CASLRMGPGNQPQHF
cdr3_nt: TGTGCCAGCCTCCGAATGGGCCCGGGGAATCAGCCCCAGCATTTT

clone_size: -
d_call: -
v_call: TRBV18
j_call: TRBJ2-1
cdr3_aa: CASSPLAGHGEQFF
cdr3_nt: TGTGCCAGCTCACCACTGGCAGGGCATGGTGAGCAGTTCTTC

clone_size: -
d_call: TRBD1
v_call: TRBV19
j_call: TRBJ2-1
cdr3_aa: CASSRGQSSYNEQFF
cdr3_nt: TGTGCCAGTAGTAGGGGACAGAGCTCCTACAATGAGCAGTTCTTC